A selection of T cell receptor beta chains follows, all from one sample in a study of high-grade serous ovarian cancer treatment subgroups. The assay was immunoSEQ multiplex PCR, and TCRdb's table has in-frame clones only and misses some. This sample carries more than 35,000 clones, around three quarters of them seen once, and the ten largest clones take over 3%. What was sequenced was tumor tissue. Receptors were obtained from a human donor with high-grade serous ovarian cancer. The CDR3 runs from the conserved cysteine through the conserved F or W. A D gene is named only where the DNA matches it firmly. Only some rows state a clone size, as once, few, many or a class for expanded clones.

d_gene: -; abundance: few; j_gene: TRBJ2-2; v_gene: TRBV5-4; CDR3aa: CASRVSDGELFF; CDR3nt: TGTGCCAGCCGAGTAAGCGACGGGGAGCTGTTTTTT
d_gene: -; abundance: few; j_gene: TRBJ1-4; v_gene: TRBV7-3; CDR3aa: CASSLLGGDNEKLFF; CDR3nt: TGTGCCAGCAGCTTATTAGGGGGAGATAATGAAAAACTGTTTTTT
d_gene: TRBD1; abundance: once; j_gene: TRBJ2-3; v_gene: TRBV10-3; CDR3aa: CAIRGQGSRTDTQYF; CDR3nt: TGTGCCATCAGAGGACAGGGGTCGAGAACAGATACGCAGTATTTT
d_gene: TRBD2; abundance: once; j_gene: TRBJ2-1; v_gene: TRBV27; CDR3aa: CASSRVAGTTYNEQFF; CDR3nt: TGTGCCAGCAGTAGAGTAGCGGGGACCACCTACAATGAGCAGTTCTTC
d_gene: -; abundance: -; j_gene: TRBJ1-1; v_gene: TRBV10-3; CDR3aa: CAISGTGPEAFF; CDR3nt: TGTGCCATCAGTGGTACAGGGCCCGAAGCTTTCTTT
d_gene: TRBD2; abundance: -; j_gene: TRBJ2-7; v_gene: TRBV14; CDR3aa: CASSQRESEQYF; CDR3nt: TGTGCCAGCAGCCAGCGGGAGAGCGAGCAGTACTTC
d_gene: -; abundance: -; j_gene: TRBJ2-2; v_gene: TRBV7-2; CDR3aa: CASSLGGGIANTGELFF; CDR3nt: TGTGCCAGCAGCTTGGGAGGGGGTATCGCGAACACCGGGGAGCTGTTTTTT
d_gene: -; abundance: once; j_gene: TRBJ2-1; v_gene: TRBV13; CDR3aa: CASSPQGGRGNEQFF; CDR3nt: TGTGCCAGCAGCCCCCAAGGGGGGCGGGGGAATGAGCAGTTCTTC
d_gene: -; abundance: -; j_gene: TRBJ1-5; v_gene: TRBV6-1; CDR3aa: CASSDEGAKLLNQPQHF; CDR3nt: TGTGCCAGCAGTGATGAAGGAGCCAAACTCCTCAATCAGCCCCAGCATTTT
d_gene: TRBD2; abundance: few; j_gene: TRBJ2-7; v_gene: TRBV28; CDR3aa: CASSSTQGLAGGSEQYF; CDR3nt: TGTGCCAGCAGTTCCACTCAGGGACTAGCGGGAGGCTCTGAGCAGTACTTC
d_gene: -; abundance: -; j_gene: TRBJ2-3; v_gene: TRBV20-1; CDR3aa: CSAIDSYTQYF; CDR3nt: TGCAGTGCTATAGACTCGTATACGCAGTATTTT
d_gene: -; abundance: -; j_gene: TRBJ2-3; v_gene: TRBV4-3; CDR3aa: CASSQDTGTDTQYF; CDR3nt: TGCGCCAGCAGCCAAGATACAGGGACAGATACGCAGTATTTT
d_gene: TRBD1; abundance: -; j_gene: TRBJ2-7; v_gene: TRBV2; CDR3aa: CANGQGDSYEQYF; CDR3nt: TGTGCCAACGGACAGGGGGACTCCTACGAGCAGTACTTC
d_gene: -; abundance: -; j_gene: TRBJ2-6; v_gene: TRBV7-2; CDR3aa: CASSLDSSGANVLTF; CDR3nt: TGTGCCAGCAGCTTAGACAGCTCTGGGGCCAACGTCCTGACTTTC
d_gene: TRBD2; abundance: -; j_gene: TRBJ2-1; v_gene: TRBV2; CDR3aa: CANRRLAGVGEQFF; CDR3nt: TGTGCCAACCGACGACTAGCGGGAGTGGGTGAGCAGTTCTTC
d_gene: -; abundance: -; j_gene: TRBJ2-7; v_gene: TRBV25-1; CDR3aa: CASSEGLGAYEQYF; CDR3nt: TGTGCCAGCAGTGAAGGGCTAGGGGCCTACGAGCAGTACTTC
d_gene: -; abundance: -; j_gene: TRBJ2-5; v_gene: TRBV5-8; CDR3aa: CASSLDFQGETQYF; CDR3nt: TGTGCCAGCAGCTTGGACTTCCAGGGAGAGACCCAGTACTTC
d_gene: TRBD1; abundance: -; j_gene: TRBJ2-3; v_gene: TRBV5-4; CDR3aa: CASSFLGQGAKDTQYF; CDR3nt: TGTGCCAGCAGCTTCTTGGGACAGGGGGCGAAAGATACGCAGTATTTT
d_gene: -; abundance: -; j_gene: TRBJ1-4; v_gene: TRBV27; CDR3aa: CASSLSVNGGKLFF; CDR3nt: TGTGCCAGCAGTTTATCCGTTAATGGGGGAAAACTGTTTTTT
d_gene: -; abundance: -; j_gene: TRBJ2-1; v_gene: TRBV30; CDR3aa: CAWRLGRYNEQFF; CDR3nt: TGTGCCTGGAGGTTGGGGAGGTACAATGAGCAGTTCTTC
d_gene: -; abundance: -; j_gene: TRBJ2-5; v_gene: TRBV28; CDR3aa: CASSKVNQKGTQYF; CDR3nt: TGTGCCAGCAGTAAGGTCAACCAAAAGGGGACCCAGTACTTC
d_gene: -; abundance: once; j_gene: TRBJ2-5; v_gene: TRBV6-1; CDR3aa: CASRVQQETQYF; CDR3nt: TGTGCCAGCAGGGTACAGCAAGAGACCCAGTACTTC
d_gene: TRBD1; abundance: -; j_gene: TRBJ2-3; v_gene: TRBV5-4; CDR3aa: CASSLGQGVFRDTQYF; CDR3nt: TGTGCCAGCAGCTTGGGGCAGGGGGTTTTTAGAGATACGCAGTATTTT
d_gene: -; abundance: -; j_gene: TRBJ1-1; v_gene: TRBV27; CDR3aa: CASSLTKGFTEAFF; CDR3nt: TGTGCCAGCAGTTTAACTAAGGGTTTCACTGAAGCTTTCTTT
d_gene: -; abundance: -; j_gene: TRBJ2-5; v_gene: TRBV5-6; CDR3aa: CASSPTPGTQYF; CDR3nt: TGTGCCAGCAGCCCGACCCCGGGGACCCAGTACTTC
d_gene: TRBD2; abundance: -; j_gene: TRBJ2-2; v_gene: TRBV10-1; CDR3aa: CASLGTSGRDTGELFF; CDR3nt: TGCGCCAGCTTAGGGACTAGCGGGAGGGACACCGGGGAGCTGTTTTTT
d_gene: -; abundance: -; j_gene: TRBJ2-2; v_gene: TRBV5-6; CDR3aa: CASSPKALVGTGELFF; CDR3nt: TGTGCCAGCAGCCCCAAGGCTTTAGTGGGGACCGGGGAGCTGTTTTTT
d_gene: TRBD1; abundance: -; j_gene: TRBJ2-7; v_gene: TRBV6-5; CDR3aa: CASRADRGGIGEQYF; CDR3nt: TGTGCCAGCAGAGCAGACAGGGGAGGAATAGGGGAGCAGTACTTC
d_gene: -; abundance: -; j_gene: TRBJ2-5; v_gene: TRBV5-4; CDR3aa: CASSLAGAGETRYF; CDR3nt: TGTGCCAGCAGCTTGGCGGGAGCCGGGGAGACCCGGTACTTC
d_gene: -; abundance: few; j_gene: TRBJ2-7; v_gene: TRBV7-2; CDR3aa: CASSLSGRSSYEQYF; CDR3nt: TGTGCCAGCAGCTTAAGCGGCCGGAGCTCCTACGAGCAGTACTTC
d_gene: -; abundance: once; j_gene: TRBJ2-1; v_gene: TRBV7-2; CDR3aa: CASSLGRPYSSPEQFF; CDR3nt: TGTGCCAGCAGCTTAGGTCGCCCCTATAGTAGCCCGGAGCAGTTCTTC
d_gene: TRBD1; abundance: -; j_gene: TRBJ2-7; v_gene: TRBV19; CDR3aa: CASSITGTAAYEQYF; CDR3nt: TGTGCCAGTAGTATAACCGGGACAGCTGCCTACGAGCAGTACTTC
d_gene: -; abundance: -; j_gene: TRBJ2-5; v_gene: TRBV19; CDR3aa: CASSRRTEETQYF; CDR3nt: TGTGCCAGTAGTCGCCGGACTGAAGAGACCCAGTACTTC
d_gene: -; abundance: few; j_gene: TRBJ2-7; v_gene: TRBV6-1; CDR3aa: CATEGLIVDEQYF; CDR3nt: TGTGCCACCGAGGGATTAATCGTCGACGAGCAGTACTTC
d_gene: TRBD1; abundance: -; j_gene: TRBJ2-3; v_gene: TRBV28; CDR3aa: CASSSDRMSTDTQYF; CDR3nt: TGTGCCAGCAGTTCGGACAGGATGAGCACAGATACGCAGTATTTT
d_gene: -; abundance: -; j_gene: TRBJ1-3; v_gene: TRBV28; CDR3aa: CASSPRRTGSGNTIYF; CDR3nt: TGTGCCAGCAGCCCGAGGCGGACCGGCTCTGGAAACACCATATATTTT
d_gene: -; abundance: -; j_gene: TRBJ2-2; v_gene: TRBV7-9; CDR3aa: CASSLNTGELFF; CDR3nt: TGTGCCAGCAGTCTCAACACCGGGGAGCTGTTTTTT
d_gene: -; abundance: -; j_gene: TRBJ1-1; v_gene: TRBV7-8; CDR3aa: CASSLRSGSNTEAFF; CDR3nt: TGTGCCAGCAGCTTACGTTCGGGGTCGAACACTGAAGCTTTCTTT
d_gene: -; abundance: -; j_gene: TRBJ1-3; v_gene: TRBV11-3; CDR3aa: CASIGPTSGNTIYF; CDR3nt: TGTGCCAGCATAGGACCGACCTCTGGAAACACCATATATTTT
d_gene: TRBD1; abundance: few; j_gene: TRBJ1-4; v_gene: TRBV28; CDR3aa: CASSLDYTGEANEKLFF; CDR3nt: TGTGCCAGCAGTTTAGATTACACAGGGGAGGCTAATGAAAAACTGTTTTTT
d_gene: TRBD2; abundance: -; j_gene: TRBJ2-7; v_gene: TRBV27; CDR3aa: CASSFRREGSYEQYF; CDR3nt: TGTGCCAGCAGTTTCAGACGGGAGGGCAGTTACGAGCAGTACTTC
d_gene: -; abundance: -; j_gene: TRBJ2-5; v_gene: TRBV6-5; CDR3aa: CASSYYEGHNETQYF; CDR3nt: TGTGCCAGCAGTTACTATGAGGGTCATAATGAGACCCAGTACTTC
d_gene: -; abundance: -; j_gene: TRBJ2-5; v_gene: TRBV11-1; CDR3aa: CASSHGGGRGRWETQYF; CDR3nt: TGTGCCAGCAGCCACGGCGGGGGCAGGGGGCGGTGGGAGACCCAGTACTTC
d_gene: -; abundance: -; j_gene: TRBJ2-7; v_gene: TRBV27; CDR3aa: CASSQPGRVPGEQYF; CDR3nt: TGTGCCAGCAGCCAACCGGGCAGGGTTCCTGGGGAGCAGTACTTC
d_gene: TRBD1; abundance: -; j_gene: TRBJ1-2; v_gene: TRBV2; CDR3aa: CASTGQGALGYTF; CDR3nt: TGTGCCAGCACCGGACAGGGGGCGCTTGGCTACACCTTC
d_gene: TRBD2; abundance: once; j_gene: TRBJ2-5; v_gene: TRBV7-3; CDR3aa: CASSLTPGPAGEETQYF; CDR3nt: TGTGCCAGCAGCTTAACGCCCGGACCCGCGGGGGAAGAGACCCAGTACTTC
d_gene: -; abundance: -; j_gene: TRBJ2-2; v_gene: TRBV5-1; CDR3aa: CASSSQGRLNTGELFF; CDR3nt: TGCGCCAGCAGCTCCCAGGGTCGCCTGAACACCGGGGAGCTGTTTTTT
d_gene: -; abundance: -; j_gene: TRBJ1-4; v_gene: TRBV25-1; CDR3aa: CASSRQGRPTNEKLFF; CDR3nt: TGTGCCAGCAGTAGGCAGGGAAGGCCAACTAATGAAAAACTGTTTTTT
d_gene: -; abundance: -; j_gene: TRBJ2-7; v_gene: TRBV6-1; CDR3aa: CASSEIQGIGYEQYF; CDR3nt: TGTGCCAGCAGTGAAATACAGGGCATAGGGTACGAGCAGTACTTC
d_gene: -; abundance: -; j_gene: TRBJ2-1; v_gene: TRBV30; CDR3aa: CASRFYNEQFF; CDR3nt: TGTGCCTCGAGGTTTTACAATGAGCAGTTCTTC
d_gene: TRBD2; abundance: -; j_gene: TRBJ2-1; v_gene: TRBV6-5; CDR3aa: CASRPGTSPYNEQFF; CDR3nt: TGTGCCAGCAGACCCGGGACTAGCCCCTACAATGAGCAGTTCTTC
d_gene: -; abundance: -; j_gene: TRBJ2-7; v_gene: TRBV13; CDR3aa: CASTKGVGSYEQYF; CDR3nt: TGTGCCAGCACAAAGGGGGTGGGGTCCTACGAGCAGTACTTC
d_gene: -; abundance: -; j_gene: TRBJ1-2; v_gene: TRBV30; CDR3aa: CAWSPPGGGGLRYTF; CDR3nt: TGTGCCTGGAGTCCACCCGGGGGAGGGGGTTTGAGGTACACCTTC
d_gene: -; abundance: -; j_gene: TRBJ1-1; v_gene: TRBV5-6; CDR3aa: CASSLPGGKNTEAFF; CDR3nt: TGTGCCAGCAGCTTACCGGGGGGTAAGAACACTGAAGCTTTCTTT
d_gene: -; abundance: -; j_gene: TRBJ2-2; v_gene: TRBV7-9; CDR3aa: CASSLVGGVTGELFF; CDR3nt: TGTGCCAGCAGCCTAGTGGGGGGAGTCACCGGGGAGCTGTTTTTT